Listed here are 12 T cell receptor beta chains from one sample, sequenced in a study of OX40 agonist ivuxolimab in advanced cancers. Generated by immunoSEQ multiplex PCR, the TCRdb table keeps only in-frame clones and is missing some. The sample comprises about 86,000 clones, around 90% of which are singletons, and 1.3% to 1.5% rests with the top ten. Material: CD4+ or CD8+ T cells sorted from blood, obtained in a trial of the OX40 agonist ivuxolimab. These receptor sequences come from an adult with an advanced solid tumor such as melanoma, head and neck, liver or kidney cancer.

The chain combines TRBV10-3 with TRBJ2-5, with D possibly being TRBD1 or TRBD2 (5 bases each). This CDR3 region has 14 residues. The germline gives CDR1 ENHRY, CDR2 SYGVKD. V was pared by 2 bases and J by 4 bases, with 11 bases between. CDR3 DNA sequence: TGTGCCATCAGTGAGGGAGCTGGGGGAGAGACCCAGTACTTC. It yields the protein CAISEGAGGETQYF.

The chain couples TRBV4-2 to TRBJ2-3; tentative D call: TRBD2 (6 bases). In germline, CDR1 is LGHNA, CDR2 YNFKEQ. The CDR3 is made up of 15 amino acids. V was trimmed by 4 bases and J by 4 bases, leaving 15 bases between them. The DNA of the CDR3 is TGTGCCAGCAGCCGTAGCCCCGGGGGACCAGATACGCAGTATTTT. This encodes CASSRSPGGPDTQYF.

This chain joins TRBV10-3 and TRBJ2-1; 7 positions match TRBD2. Germline CDR1 and CDR2: ENHRY and SYGVKD. V trimming: 4 bases; J trimming: 5 bases; junction bases outside the gene matches: 8. This CDR3 is built from 15 residues. In DNA, the CDR3 is TGTGCCATCAGTGTCGGGGGAGGGATCAACAATGAGCAGTTCTTC. Its translation is CAISVGGGINNEQFF.

The chain uses TRBV27 and TRBJ2-1; TRBD2 might be the D (5 bases). V was cut by 5 bases and J by 10 bases, with 12 bases left in between. The germline V gene has CDR1 MNHEY and CDR2 SMNVEV (reference sequence). This CDR3 has 12 amino acids. CDR3 protein: CASSRTASEQFF. CDR3 sequence (DNA): TGTGCCAGCAGTAGGACTGCTAGCGAGCAGTTCTTC.

CDR3 sequence reads: CASSQDLEGTSSYNSPLHF. The CDR3 DNA is TGCGCCAGCAGCCAAGATCTAGAGGGGACAAGCTCCTATAATTCACCCCTCCACTTT. The V call is TRBV4-3, the J call TRBJ1-6; TRBD1 is a possible D gene (6 bases). In germline, CDR1 is LGHNA, CDR2 YSLEER. V was clipped by 0 bases and J by 0 bases, with 15 bases between them. The CDR3 covers 19 residues.

The chain joins TRBV5-4 to TRBJ1-1; D possibly corresponds to TRBD1 (6 bases). Germline CDR1 reads SGHNT; CDR2 reads YYREEE (reference sequence). Trimming shortened V by 7 bases and J by 2 bases, and 15 bases separated the two germline ends. This CDR3 has 14 residues. The CDR3 DNA reads as TGTGCCAGCGGGAGGGGGGTAGGTAACACTGAAGCTTTCTTT. Translation: CASGRGVGNTEAFF.

The CDR3 DNA reads TGTGCCAGTAGTGGGACAGGGGGAAGTGACGGCAATCAGCCCCAGCATTTT. It codes for CASSGTGGSDGNQPQHF. This rearrangement joins TRBV19 to TRBJ1-5, with TRBD1 identical over 11 bases. Looked up from germline, CDR1 is LNHDA and CDR2 is SQIVND (reference sequence). J was trimmed by 2 bases and V by 5 bases; bases with no gene match: 8. The CDR3 covers 17 residues. The full variable domain, in which reference TRBV19 and TRBJ1-5 provide the parts outside the CDR3, is DGGITQSPKYLFRKEGQNVTLSCEQNLNHDAMYWYRQDPGQGLRLIYYSQIVNDFQKGDIAEGYSVSREKKESFPLTVTSAQKNPTAFYLCASSGTGGSDGNQPQHFGDGTRLSIL.

This rearrangement joins TRBV29-1 to TRBJ1-1; 12 bases align to TRBD1. V shed 3 bases, J shed 5 bases, and the junction held 7 bases outside the gene matches. The CDR3 contains 15 residues. CDR1 and CDR2 (germline): SQVTM, ANQGSEA. The CDR3 loop is CSVEGTGGSGTEAFF. CDR3 coding DNA: TGCAGCGTTGAGGGGACAGGGGGCAGCGGGACTGAAGCTTTCTTT.

This chain uses TRBV18 with TRBJ1-5; 7 nucleotides match TRBD1. Losses at the gene ends were 6 bases for V and 1 base for J; bases not matched to a gene: 6. CDR3 size: 15 residues. The germline V gene encodes CDR1 KGHSH and CDR2 LQKENI. CDR3: CASSPGTASNQPQHF. The CDR3 DNA follows: TGTGCCAGCTCCCCCGGGACAGCCAGCAATCAGCCCCAGCATTTT.

The chain links TRBV7-3 to TRBJ2-4, with 7 positions matching TRBD1. With 2 bases clipped from V and 8 bases from J, the junction kept 6 bases outside the gene matches. The CDR3 spans 14 residues. Germline CDR1 and CDR2: SGHTA and FQGTGA. The CDR3 loop is CASSLSGGLDIQYF. CDR3 sequence (DNA): TGTGCCAGCAGCTTATCAGGGGGATTAGACATTCAGTACTTC.

V and J are TRBV2 and TRBJ2-5; weak D call: TRBD1 (5 bases). V was trimmed by 3 bases and J by 3 bases, leaving 8 bases between them. Germline V lookup: CDR1 SNHLY, CDR2 FYNNEI. The CDR3 consists of 13 residues. The CDR3 bases are TGTGCCAGCAGTGAGGGGCAGAAAGAGACCCAGTACTTC. Protein: CASSEGQKETQYF.

The chain carries TRBV5-1 and TRBJ2-7; D remains unclear. The CDR3 is 16 amino acids. Trimming took off 2 bases at V and 5 bases at J, with 20 bases between the two ends. Germline V gene lookup returns CDR1 SGHRS and CDR2 YFSETQ. CDR3 region: CASSLRTAQITDEQYF. The CDR3 DNA reads as TGCGCCAGCAGCTTAAGGACGGCACAGATTACGGACGAGCAGTACTTC.